This T cell receptor beta chain originates from a study of CD8 T cells in Susac syndrome. Study-level points and caveats: TCR sequencing and HLA analysis covered a relatively small number of individuals.

The CDR3 covers 17 residues. Trimming removed 4 bases from V and 0 bases from J, with 15 bases in between. CDR1 is LGHNA, CDR2 YSLEER, per germline. Random hexamers primed reverse transcription of roughly 0.45 to 1 ug RNA. It was immunoSEQ multiplex PCR that amplified TCR beta CDR3 across 54 Vbeta and 13 Jbeta. TCRdb reprocessed the immunoSEQ multiplex PCR reads with MiXCR, giving one entry per CDR3 protein. The table shows 150,000 to 200,000 distinct CDR3 sequences, with 90% to 95% occurring only once. TEMRA cells were FACS-enriched, and CD8+ and CD4+ T cells were isolated negatively. Note on this clonotype: Antigen: not known.

The chain employs TRBV4-3 and TRBJ2-2, with TRBD2 as a possible D gene (6 bases). This clonotype was sampled from a human donor in good health. Sequencing was performed on CD4+ T cells from PBMCs. The CDR3 sequence is CASSPLIGGANTGELFF. CDR3 bases: TGCGCCAGCAGCCCCCTCATCGGCGGGGCGAACACCGGGGAGCTGTTTTTT.